These 2 T cell receptor beta chains were sequenced from one sample in a study of shared clonotypes between healthy human individuals. Assay: immunoSEQ multiplex PCR; the TCRdb copy retains only in-frame clones and omits some. The sample has 97,000 or so clones, around half seen once. The sample taken for sequencing was PBMCs. Receptors originate from a woman aged 40 to 55 in good health. Some clones in this sample may be carry-over from other donors' samples.

The rearrangement joins TRBV11-2 to TRBJ2-1; TRBD2 agrees at 14 bases. The ends lost 5 bases at V and 3 bases at J; junction bases unmatched: 6. Germline V CDR1 and CDR2: SGHAT, FQNNGV. CDR3 length equals 17 residues. The CDR3 spells CASSINGLAGGYNEQFF. The CDR3 coding sequence is TGTGCCAGCAGCATAAACGGACTAGCGGGAGGCTACAATGAGCAGTTCTTC.

This chain connects TRBV5-4 to TRBJ2-5, with D uncertain. V lost 0 bases, J lost 2 bases, and 8 bases lay in between. Germline values: CDR1 SGHNT, CDR2 YYREEE (reference sequence). The CDR3 covers 14 residues. DNA for the CDR3: TGTGCCAGCAGCTTGGGGCGGTCACAAGAGACCCAGTACTTC. It codes for CASSLGRSQETQYF.